The 13 T cell receptor beta chains in this list originate from one sample, sequenced in a study of neoadjuvant anti-PD-1 for oral cavity cancer. Only in-frame clones appear in the TCRdb table, and some are missing; sequencing was by immunoSEQ multiplex PCR. The sample lists around 13,000 clones; about 60% were seen once. This material consisted of PBMCs, taken before nivolumab (anti-PD-1) treatment. These receptors were obtained from a person aged 40 to 85 with oral cavity squamous cell carcinoma.

V and J are TRBV11-3 and TRBJ2-1, with 15 nucleotides matching TRBD2. Germline V gene data show CDR1 as SGHNT and CDR2 as YENEEA. The CDR3 is 16 residues long. Trimming at V came to 4 bases and at J to 6 bases, leaving 4 bases not matched to a gene. The CDR3 protein is CASSSGLAGGGNEQFF. CDR3 bases: TGTGCCAGCAGCTCGGGACTAGCGGGAGGCGGCAATGAGCAGTTCTTC.

The chain combines TRBV7-9 with TRBJ2-7; D gene unclear. Trimming took 2 bases from V and 4 from J, leaving 9 bases between them. The germline gives CDR1 SEHNR, CDR2 FQNEAQ (reference sequence). This CDR3 is 13 amino acids long. This chain's CDR3 is CASSLFSDYEQYF. The CDR3 bases are TGTGCCAGCAGCTTATTCAGCGATTACGAGCAGTACTTC.

The chain is built from TRBV5-5 and TRBJ2-7; D possibly corresponds to TRBD2 (7 bases). V dropped 3 bases and J dropped 4 bases, with 11 bases sitting between them. Germline CDR1 is SGHKS and CDR2 is YYEKEE (reference sequence). The CDR3 totals 13 residues. CDR3 amino acids: CASSSAGAYEQYF. CDR3 DNA: TGTGCCAGCAGCTCGGCGGGGGCTTACGAGCAGTACTTC.

This clone was detected once. The chain recombines TRBV9 with TRBJ2-3, with TRBD2 identical over 10 bases. The J segment lost 4 bases and the V segment lost 0 bases, leaving 8 bases of the junction unmatched. The CDR3 loop spans 17 amino acids. Germline assignment: CDR1 SGDLS and CDR2 YYNGEE. The CDR3 region has the DNA TGTGCCAGCAGCGTAGTTGGTAGCGGGAGGTTGGCAGATACGCAGTATTTT. This gives the protein CASSVVGSGRLADTQYF.

There are a few counts of this clone. CDR3 residues: CASNTGTGGTEAFF. The CDR3 DNA is TGTGCCAGTAACACCGGGACAGGGGGCACTGAAGCTTTCTTT. The chain recombines TRBV6-1 with TRBJ1-1; 11 nucleotides match TRBD1. This CDR3 has 14 amino acids. Germline V CDR1 and CDR2: MNHNS, SASEGT. V lost 9 bases and J lost 4; bases outside the gene matches: 7.

The V gene is TRBV27, the J gene TRBJ1-4; D possibly corresponds to TRBD1 (5 bases). Looked up from germline, CDR1 is MNHEY and CDR2 is SMNVEV (reference sequence). This CDR3 spans 15 amino acids. V lost 4 bases to trimming and J lost 8 bases, with 17 bases between them. The CDR3, as DNA: TGTGCCAGCAGTTACGGTGGGGCAGGAGGGGAAAAACTGTTTTTT. It is translated as CASSYGGAGGEKLFF.

The V call is TRBV11-2, the J call TRBJ2-5; 9 bases agree with TRBD2. Germline CDR1 SGHAT, CDR2 FQNNGV. CDR3 length: 15 residues. V dropped 5 bases and J dropped 6; count of bases not matched to a gene: 10. The CDR3: CASSPPASGVKTQYF. CDR3 in DNA: TGTGCCAGCAGCCCCCCAGCTAGCGGGGTGAAGACCCAGTACTTC.

The gene calls are TRBV6-6 and TRBJ1-5; TRBD1 agrees at 9 bases. The germline V gene encodes CDR1 MNHNY and CDR2 SVGAGI (reference sequence). The CDR3 contains 16 residues. V gave up 5 bases and J gave up 4 bases; unmatched junction bases: 9. CDR3 in amino acids: CASSRDRASENQPQHF. The CDR3 DNA reads as TGTGCCAGCAGTAGGGACAGGGCCTCCGAAAATCAGCCCCAGCATTTT.

The rearrangement uses TRBV4-1 and TRBJ2-3; the D gene is possibly TRBD2 (7 bases). Germline V gene sequence: CDR1 MGHRA, CDR2 YSYEKL. V lost 1 base to trimming and J lost 4 bases, with 15 bases between them. This CDR3 contains 16 residues. The CDR3 loop is CASSQGGGGASDTQYF. The CDR3, as DNA: TGCGCCAGCAGCCAAGGGGGAGGGGGGGCGTCAGATACGCAGTATTTT.

The rearrangement links TRBV10-3 to TRBJ2-3; 10 bases align to TRBD2. This CDR3 comprises 16 residues. The germline CDR1 and CDR2 sequences are ENHRY and SYGVKD. V dropped 5 bases and J dropped 0; count of bases not matched to a gene: 5. The CDR3 DNA is TGTGCCATCAGTCAAGCGGGAGGGTCCAGCACAGATACGCAGTATTTT. The encoded protein is CAISQAGGSSTDTQYF.

This clone has just a few counts. The chain couples TRBV6-8 to TRBJ1-2; D gene ambiguous. Trimming pared 4 bases from V and 4 bases from J, leaving 10 bases between. CDR1 is MNHGY and CDR2 is SAAAGT in the germline V gene. CDR3 length: 13 amino acids. CDR3 DNA: TGTGCCAGCAGTTCGAATCGCGGCTATGGCTACACCTTC. Protein product: CASSSNRGYGYTF.

This rearrangement joins TRBV6-6 to TRBJ2-2; 7 nucleotides line up with TRBD2. Looked up from germline, CDR1 is MNHNY and CDR2 is SVGAGI (reference sequence). The CDR3 contains 14 residues. V lost 5 bases and J lost 2; bases outside the gene matches: 2. As DNA, the CDR3 is TGTGCCAGCAGTGGCGGGGGAAACACCGGGGAGCTGTTTTTT. This translates into CASSGGGNTGELFF.

In its sample, this clone was seen once. V and J are TRBV7-2 and TRBJ1-3; 9 bases match TRBD1. The CDR3 runs to 15 residues. V was clipped by 1 base and J by 2 bases; unmatched bases: 0. The V gene's germline CDR1 is SGHTA and CDR2 FQGNSA. This CDR3 reads CASSLGQGAGNTIYF. CDR3 DNA sequence: TGTGCCAGCAGCTTAGGACAGGGGGCTGGAAACACCATATATTTT.